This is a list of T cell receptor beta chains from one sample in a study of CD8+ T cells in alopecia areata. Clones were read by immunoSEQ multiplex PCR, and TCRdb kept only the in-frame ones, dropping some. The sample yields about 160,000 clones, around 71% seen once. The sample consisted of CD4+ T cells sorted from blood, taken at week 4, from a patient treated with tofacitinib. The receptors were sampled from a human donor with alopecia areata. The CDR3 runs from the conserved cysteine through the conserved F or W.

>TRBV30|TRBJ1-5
CAWSTGAINQPQHF
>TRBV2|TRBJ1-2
CASPDRSHNYGYTF
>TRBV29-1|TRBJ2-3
CSVEHTDTQYF
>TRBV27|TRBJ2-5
CASSLGRQETQYF
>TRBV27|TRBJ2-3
CASSFRGQGRDTQYF
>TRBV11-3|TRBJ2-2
CASSLGPAGELFF
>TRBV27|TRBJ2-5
CASRGLAGGEETQYF
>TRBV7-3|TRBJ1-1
CASSLIQLNTEAFF
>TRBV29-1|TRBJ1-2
CSVEKGGHGYTF
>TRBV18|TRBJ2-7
CASSRGGKDLYEQYF
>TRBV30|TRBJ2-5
CAWSKILQETQYF
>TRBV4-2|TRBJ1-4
CASSRDPGATNEKLFF
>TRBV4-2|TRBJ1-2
CASSQEGGIGGYTF
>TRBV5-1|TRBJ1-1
CASSLAGTENTEAFF
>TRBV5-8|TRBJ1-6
CASSLWHNSPLHF
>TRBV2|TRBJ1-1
CASSPTDILNTEAFF
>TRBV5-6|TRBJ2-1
CASSSVWASYNEQFF
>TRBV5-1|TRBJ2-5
CASSPPWTTQETQYF
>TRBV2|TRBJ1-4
CASRVDSGEKLFF
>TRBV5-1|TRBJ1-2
CASSYGTDYGYTF
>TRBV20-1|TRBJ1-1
CSAWLGQGTFF
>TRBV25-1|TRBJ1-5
CASGDSNQPQHF
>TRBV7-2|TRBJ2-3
CASSPGLTDTQYF
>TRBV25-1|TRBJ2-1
CASSARGGEQFF
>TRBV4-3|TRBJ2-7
CASSQAAGQPSYEQYF
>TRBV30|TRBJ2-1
CACSAGSGQGVYNEQFF
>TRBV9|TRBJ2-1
CASSFTGTVDEQFF
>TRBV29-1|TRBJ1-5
CSVEVMGQPQHF
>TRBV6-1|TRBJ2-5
CASSEQVAWGTQYF
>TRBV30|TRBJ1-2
CAWVGNNYGHTF
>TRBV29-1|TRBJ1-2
CSVEVPTPTYRYGYTF
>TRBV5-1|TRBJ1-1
CASSGKSGTEAFF
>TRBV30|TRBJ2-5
CAWSVHGGPGETQYF
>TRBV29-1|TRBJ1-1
CSGNRGGTEAFF
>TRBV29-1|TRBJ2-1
CSVDPPVGFF
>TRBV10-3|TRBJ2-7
CAISRQGYEQYF
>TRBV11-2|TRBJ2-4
CASSYRGGLAKNIQYF
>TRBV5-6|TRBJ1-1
CASSLVGAHTEAFF
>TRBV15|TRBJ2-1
CATSVTRTPNEQFF
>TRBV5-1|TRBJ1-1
CASRETALMNTEAFF
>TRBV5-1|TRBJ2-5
CASSLGLTRIGVETQYF
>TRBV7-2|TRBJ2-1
CASSLAGVYNEQFF
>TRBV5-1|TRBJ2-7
CASSFPHSYEQYF
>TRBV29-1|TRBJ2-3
CSVEGSTDTQYF
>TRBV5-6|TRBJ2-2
CASSLSRRTELFF
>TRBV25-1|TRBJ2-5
CASSGLIPPSRAQYF
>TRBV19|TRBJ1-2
CASSPRQGADGYTF
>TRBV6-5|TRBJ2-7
CASSRISVGEQYF
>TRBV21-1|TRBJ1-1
CASSKQEEAEAFF
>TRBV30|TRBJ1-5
CAWTADSNQPQHF
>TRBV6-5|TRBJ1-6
CASSYSAGVVNSPLHF
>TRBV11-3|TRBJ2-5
CASSLGSGDQETQYF
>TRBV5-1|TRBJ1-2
CATWGWPFYGYTF